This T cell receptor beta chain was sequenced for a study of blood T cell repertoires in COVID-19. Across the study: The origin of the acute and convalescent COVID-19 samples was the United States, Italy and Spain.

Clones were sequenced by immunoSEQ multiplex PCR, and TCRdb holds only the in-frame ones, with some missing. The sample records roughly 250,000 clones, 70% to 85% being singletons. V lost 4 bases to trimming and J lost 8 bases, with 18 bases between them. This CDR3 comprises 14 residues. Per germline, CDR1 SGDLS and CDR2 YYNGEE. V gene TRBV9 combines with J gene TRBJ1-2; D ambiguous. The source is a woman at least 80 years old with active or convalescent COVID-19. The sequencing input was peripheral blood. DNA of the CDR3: TGTGCCAGCAGCCCCCGGAGGCCCGGAGGGGGCTACACCTTC. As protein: CASSPRRPGGGYTF.